The 20 T cell receptor beta chains in this list originate from one sample, sequenced in a study of blood T cell repertoires in COVID-19. Only in-frame clones appear in the TCRdb table, and some are missing; sequencing was by immunoSEQ multiplex PCR. Seen here are about 240,000 clones, about 82% observed once, and the top ten hold 9% to 15%. Sequenced sample: peripheral blood. The receptors were sampled from an elderly man with acute or convalescent COVID-19.

This rearrangement joins TRBV19 to TRBJ1-6, with no clear D. Germline V gene data show CDR1 as LNHDA and CDR2 as SQIVND (reference sequence). The CDR3 runs to 12 residues. The V and J ends lost 8 bases and 4 bases respectively, with 6 bases between them. The CDR3 here is CASRWYNSPLHF. The CDR3, as DNA: TGTGCCAGTCGGTGGTATAATTCACCCCTCCACTTT.

The chain links TRBV6-5 to TRBJ1-3, with 8 bases matching TRBD1. In germline, CDR1 is MNHEY, CDR2 SVGAGI. This CDR3 comprises 15 residues. V lost 7 bases to trimming and J lost 0 bases; unmatched junction nucleotides: 5. This CDR3 reads CASTTGAYSGNTIYF. The CDR3 nucleotides read TGTGCCAGCACGACAGGGGCCTACTCTGGAAACACCATATATTTT.

The rearrangement links TRBV5-1 to TRBJ2-1, with 9 bases aligning to TRBD2. Germline-derived CDR1 and CDR2 are SGHRS and YFSETQ. V trimming: 0 bases; J trimming: 6 bases; junction bases outside the gene matches: 4. CDR3 length: 15 amino acids. In DNA, the CDR3 is TGCGCCAGCAGCTTGGATCTAGCGGGAACCAATGAGCAGTTCTTC. It translates to CASSLDLAGTNEQFF.

The rearrangement links TRBV6-5 to TRBJ1-2, with TRBD1 as a possible D gene (6 bases). This CDR3 has 13 residues. Trimming stripped 11 bases from V and 0 bases from J, with 13 bases between. In germline, CDR1 is MNHEY, CDR2 SVGAGI. CDR3 in DNA: TGTGCCGTTCGGGGGGCAGCTAACTATGGCTACACCTTC. Its translation: CAVRGAANYGYTF.

The chain links TRBV5-1 to TRBJ2-1; 8 nucleotides agree with TRBD2. V was pared by 0 bases and J by 7 bases, with 9 bases of the junction left unmatched. CDR3 size: 16 residues. Germline lookup yields CDR1 SGHRS and CDR2 YFSETQ. The CDR3 nucleotides are TGCGCCAGCAGCTTGGTTCAGTTAGCGGGATGGAATGAGCAGTTCTTC. Encoded protein: CASSLVQLAGWNEQFF.

J is TRBJ1-2 and V is TRBV19; perhaps TRBD1 as D (6 bases). V was shortened by 4 bases and J by 4 bases, with 16 bases between the two germline ends. The germline CDR1 and CDR2 sequences are LNHDA and SQIVND (reference sequence). The CDR3 length is 15 residues. In DNA form, the CDR3 reads TGTGCCAGTAGTACTACCGGGACAAGAACCTATGGCTACACCTTC. It yields the protein CASSTTGTRTYGYTF.

The V and J genes are TRBV7-9 and TRBJ2-7; D gene uncertain. The V end was cut by 5 bases, the J end by 2 bases, with 19 bases between. The CDR3 has 16 amino acids. The germline V gene encodes CDR1 SEHNR and CDR2 FQNEAQ (reference sequence). The CDR3, as DNA: TGTGCCAGCAGCCCAGAGGTCCAGTTGGGTCCCTACGAGCAGTACTTC. Its translation: CASSPEVQLGPYEQYF.

The chain uses TRBV2 and TRBJ1-4; 9 bases align to TRBD1. V gave up 6 bases and J gave up 6 bases; unmatched junction bases: 5. Germline V lookup: CDR1 SNHLY, CDR2 FYNNEI. The CDR3 sequence is 14 residues long. CDR3 loop: CASSVDRGHEKLFF. CDR3 coding DNA: TGTGCCAGCAGCGTGGACAGGGGCCATGAAAAACTGTTTTTT.

The chain is built from TRBV2 and TRBJ1-2, with D tentatively TRBD1 (5 bases). There are 12 residues in the CDR3. Trimming pared 8 bases from V and 6 bases from J, leaving 13 bases between. Germline V gene sequence: CDR1 SNHLY, CDR2 FYNNEI. The CDR3 is CASSFRGDGYTF. Written as DNA, the CDR3 is TGTGCCAGCTCTTTCCGGGGGGATGGCTACACCTTC.

The CDR3 spells CASSDSSSGNTIYF. CDR3 sequence (DNA): TGTGCCAGCAGTGACAGCAGCTCTGGAAACACCATATATTTT. This chain links TRBV6-2 or TRBV6-3 with TRBJ1-3, with D perhaps matching TRBD1 (5 bases). The CDR3 is 14 amino acids. Trimming left V 5 bases short and J 0 bases short, with 8 bases between. The germline V gene has CDR1 MNHEY and CDR2 SVGEGT.

The rearrangement uses TRBV6-1 and TRBJ2-5; perhaps TRBD2 as D (5 bases). The CDR3 covers 14 residues. Trimming left V 2 bases short and J 5 bases short, with 12 bases between. Germline loops: CDR1 MNHNS, CDR2 SASEGT. Written as DNA, the CDR3 is TGTGCCAGCAGTGAACACGGGAATCGGGAGACCCAGTACTTC. It is translated as CASSEHGNRETQYF.

The chain couples TRBV28 to TRBJ1-5, with TRBD1 as a possible D gene (6 bases). The V end was cut by 6 bases, the J end by 0 bases, with 12 bases between. Germline V gives CDR1 MDHEN, CDR2 SYDVKM. The CDR3 covers 15 residues. The CDR3 DNA sequence: TGTGCCAGCAGCAGGAGGGGGGGTAGCAATCAGCCCCAGCATTTT. Protein: CASSRRGGSNQPQHF. The full variable domain, completed using reference TRBV28 and TRBJ1-5, is DVKVTQSSRYLVKRTGEKVFLECVQDMDHENMFWYRQDPGLGLRLIYFSYDVKMKEKGDIPEGYSVSREKKERFSLILESASTNQTSMYLCASSRRGGSNQPQHFGDGTRLSIL.

The chain is built from TRBV2 and TRBJ1-5; the match to TRBD1 covers 7 bases. Trimming at V came to 2 bases and at J to 8 bases, leaving 6 bases not matched to a gene. The CDR3 totals 14 residues. From germline, CDR1 is SNHLY and CDR2 FYNNEI. Written as DNA, the CDR3 is TGTGCCAGCAGTGAACCGACAGGGTTCGAGCCCCAGCATTTT. This codes for CASSEPTGFEPQHF.

The chain carries TRBV5-1 and TRBJ1-4, with 8 bases matching TRBD1. CDR1 is SGHRS and CDR2 is YFSETQ in the germline V gene. Germline trimming cut 4 bases from V and 0 bases from J; bases unmatched to any gene: 8. The CDR3 spans 17 residues. CDR3 nucleotide sequence: TGCGCCAGCAGCGTAACAGGGGGGTTCTCAACTAATGAAAAACTGTTTTTT. Its protein product is CASSVTGGFSTNEKLFF.

The chain combines TRBV3-1 (or the pseudogene TRBV3-2) with TRBJ2-2, with 8 nucleotides matching TRBD1. Germline CDR1 is LGHDT and CDR2 is YNNKEL (reference sequence). Trimming took 5 bases from V and 4 from J; bases not matched to a gene: 6. The CDR3 loop spans 15 amino acids. The CDR3 coding sequence is TGTGCCAGCAGCAACGACAGGGGAGGCACCGGGGAGCTGTTTTTT. It translates to CASSNDRGGTGELFF.

This rearrangement joins TRBV7-2 to TRBJ2-7, with D tentatively TRBD1 (6 bases). The CDR3 is 14 amino acids. Between the trimmed V and J ends, which lost 1 base and 4 bases, there was a span of 11 bases. Germline V CDR1 and CDR2: SGHTA, FQGNSA. The CDR3 protein is CASSLVAGEYEQYF. In nucleotides, the CDR3 is TGTGCCAGCAGCTTAGTTGCAGGGGAGTACGAGCAGTACTTC.

The chain links TRBV7-8 to TRBJ1-5; D call uncertain. Trimming removed 5 bases from V and 0 bases from J, with 8 bases in between. Germline CDR1 is SGHVS and CDR2 is FQNEAQ. CDR3 size: 14 residues. For the CDR3, the DNA is TGTGCCAGCAGCGCCCTCTATAGCAATCAGCCCCAGCATTTT. Translating it yields CASSALYSNQPQHF.

The chain couples TRBV24-1 to TRBJ2-1; D unclear. CDR1 and CDR2 (germline): KGHDR, SFDVKD. The ends were cut back, 4 bases at V and 4 bases at J, with 7 bases in the middle. This CDR3 has 13 residues. CDR3 loop: CATSESLYNEQFF. CDR3 sequence (DNA): TGTGCCACCAGTGAGTCCCTATACAATGAGCAGTTCTTC.

This clone appeared once. Sequence at one end of the junction differs from germline and may be a read error. This chain connects TRBV7-7 to TRBJ2-1; 10 bases are shared with TRBD2. Germline V lookup: CDR1 SSHAT, CDR2 FNYEAQ (reference sequence). The CDR3 is 13 residues long. CDR3 DNA: TGTGCTAGCAGCCGTGGACTAGCGGATGAGCAGTTCTTC. It is translated as CASSRGLADEQFF. The variable domain in full, completed from reference TRBV7-7 and TRBJ2-1, reads GAGVSQSPRYKVTKRGQDVTLRCDPISSHATLYWYQQALGQGPEFLTYFNYEAQPDKSGLPSDRFSAERPEGSISTLTIQRTEQRDSAMYRCASSRGLADEQFFGPGTRLTVL.

The rearrangement joins TRBV21-1 to TRBJ2-3; whether TRBD1, the table's D call, matches the DNA was not checked. TRBV21-1 is shown as a pseudogene. The CDR3 has 15 amino acids. CDR3 nucleotide sequence: TGTGCCAGCAGCAAAAAACAGGGCGGGACAGATACGCAGTATTTT. Amino acids: CASSKKQGGTDTQYF.